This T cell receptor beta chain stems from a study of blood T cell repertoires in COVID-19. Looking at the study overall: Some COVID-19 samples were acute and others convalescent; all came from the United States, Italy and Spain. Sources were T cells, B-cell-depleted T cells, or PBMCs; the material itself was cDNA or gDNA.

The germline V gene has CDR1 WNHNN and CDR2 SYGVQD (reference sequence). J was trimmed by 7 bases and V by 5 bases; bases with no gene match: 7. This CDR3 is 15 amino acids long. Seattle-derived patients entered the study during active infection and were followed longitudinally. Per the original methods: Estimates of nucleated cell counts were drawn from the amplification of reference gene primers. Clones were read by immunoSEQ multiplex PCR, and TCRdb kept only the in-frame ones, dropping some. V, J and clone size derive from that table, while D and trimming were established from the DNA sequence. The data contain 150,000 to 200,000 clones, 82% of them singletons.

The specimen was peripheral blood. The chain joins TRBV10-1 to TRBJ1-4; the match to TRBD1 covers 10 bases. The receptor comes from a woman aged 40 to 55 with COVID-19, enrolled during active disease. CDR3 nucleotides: TGCGCCAGCAGTTCTGGACAGGGGGTCCGTGAAAAACTGTTTTTT. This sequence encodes CASSSGQGVREKLFF.